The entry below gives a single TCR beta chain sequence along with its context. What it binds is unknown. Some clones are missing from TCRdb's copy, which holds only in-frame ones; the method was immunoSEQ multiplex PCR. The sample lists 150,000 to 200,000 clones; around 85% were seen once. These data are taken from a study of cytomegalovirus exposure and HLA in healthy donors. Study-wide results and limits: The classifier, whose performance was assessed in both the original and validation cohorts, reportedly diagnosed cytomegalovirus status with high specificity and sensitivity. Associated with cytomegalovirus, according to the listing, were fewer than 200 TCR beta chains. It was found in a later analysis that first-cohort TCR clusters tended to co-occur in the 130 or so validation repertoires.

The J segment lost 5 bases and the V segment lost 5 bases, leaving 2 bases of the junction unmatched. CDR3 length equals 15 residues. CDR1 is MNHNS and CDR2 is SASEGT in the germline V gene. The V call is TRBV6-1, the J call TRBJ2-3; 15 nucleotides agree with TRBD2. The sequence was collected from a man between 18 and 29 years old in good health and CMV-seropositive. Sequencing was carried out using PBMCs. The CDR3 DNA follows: TGTGCCAGCAGTCCGGGACTAGCGGGGGGAGATACGCAGTATTTT. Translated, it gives CASSPGLAGGDTQYF.